This T cell receptor (beta chain) was identified during a study of blood T cell repertoires in COVID-19 (dated by TCRdb to 2020 to 2022). Study-level background: Samples covering the acute and convalescent phases of COVID-19 were provided by collaborators in the United States, Italy and Spain. The prospective study material was composed of cDNA or gDNA derived from T cells, B-cell-depleted T cells, or PBMCs. Subjects who had been exposed to COVID-19, were actively infected with it, or had recovered from it provided the deeply sampled blood TCRbeta repertoires that made up the dataset. The repertoires were made available in a free public database intended to serve as a resource for research on the immune response to SARS-CoV-2. The samples were drawn from the first 160 participants of the ongoing ImmuneRACE study and from under 1,500 subjects provided by 6 global collaborators. Sample metadata almost always included a de-identified subject ID, COVID-19 status, age in years and sex. Where available, HLA class I and class II types were taken from metadata supplied by the sample provider and were not determined by assay-based typing.

As regards this clone: Its antigen is unknown. It has no much larger one-base neighbor in the sample; base qualities were not kept.

Collaborating institutions collected whole blood in K2EDTA tubes following their own protocols. For TCRbeta analysis, collaborators shipped samples as frozen whole blood, isolated PBMCs, or DNA extracted from either of those sample types. The CDR1 and CDR2 encoded by the germline V gene (reference sequence) are SGHKS and YYEKEE. V is pruned by 4 bases and J by 5 bases, leaving 0 bases of the junction without a gene match. The CDR3 runs 13 residues from the cysteine to the phenylalanine. The CDR3 DNA has 39 bases and is translated from base 1. TCRbeta CDR3 regions were amplified from genomic DNA by means of the immunoSEQ Assay, a bias-controlled multiplex PCR. From the authors' description of their analysis: The number of nucleated cells in each sample was estimated by amplification of reference gene primers within the assay. Sequence reads were collapsed and filtered to measure the absolute abundance of every unique TCRbeta CDR3 rearrangement. For each sample, productive Simpson clonality was calculated by taking the square root of Simpson's diversity index across productive rearrangements. TCRdb carries this immuneACCESS record with in-frame sequences only. Its versions omit some clonotypes, under half of them owing to an unresolved V gene in the studies checked, with the rest unexplained. V and J calls plus clone size are reproduced from that table; the DNA served to infer D and trimming. In all, the sample holds 250,000 or so clones, and roughly 90% of those were seen once. The biggest ten clones account for less than 3% of the sample.

The study at large found these results: Clinical and demographic metadata were provided uncurated, with the amount varying by source and participant.

The sequenced material came from peripheral blood. The clonotype was recovered from a woman in her thirties with active or convalescent COVID-19. The sequence joins TRBV5-5 to TRBJ1-5, with 10 junctional bases fitting TRBD1. The CDR3 protein sequence reads: CASSGTGDQPQHF. The bases read TGTGCCAGCAGCGGGACAGGGGATCAGCCCCAGCATTTT.